Detailed here is one TCR beta chain. Its target is not known. This CDR3 is built from 16 residues. Deletions cut 0 bases from V and 2 bases from J, with 13 bases between. Germline V gene lookup returns CDR1 SGHRS and CDR2 YFSETQ. TCR beta cDNA libraries had unique molecular identifiers. TCRdb re-derived calls from the PCR reads in MiXCR, one entry per CDR3 protein. The table has hundreds of thousands of distinct CDR3 sequences, roughly three fifths seen once. These data belong to a study of post-analysis software for immune sequencing data. Study-wide findings and caveats: Relative to controls, patients had a few TRBV segments at higher frequency, with TRBV5-6, TRBV5-1 and TRBV20-1 among these.

The chain couples TRBV5-1 to TRBJ2-3; D is undetermined. This clonotype was obtained from a girl aged 2-10 years with multiple sclerosis. Specimen: blood. The CDR3 here is CASSLAMGNPTDTQYF. The DNA for the CDR3 is TGCGCCAGCAGCTTGGCCATGGGGAACCCCACAGATACGCAGTATTTT.